This TCR beta chain was retrieved from a study of vaccination effects on CD4 cells after COVID-19. At the level of the study: Ahead of sequencing, the ViraFEST assay grew antigen-specific CD4+ T cells using viral peptide pools.

Details on this clone: Its antigen is still unknown.

Repertoires were generated with immunoSEQ multiplex PCR, while TCRdb's copy carries only in-frame clones and drops some. Among about 70,000 clones listed, 60% to 80% were seen once. CD4+ T cell isolation took place after 10 days of culture. No vaccinee had earlier SARS-CoV-2 infection, and nucleocapsid antibodies were negative. Trimming left V 3 bases short and J 0 bases short, with 20 bases between. This CDR3 is 19 amino acids long. Germline CDR1 MNHEY, CDR2 SMNVEV (reference sequence). This TCR was recovered from a human donor who received a COVID-19 vaccine. The source material was CD4+ T cells from PBMCs cultured without peptide, sampled before COVID-19 vaccination. The rearrangement joins TRBV27 to TRBJ1-4; D unclear. The CDR3 loop is CASSFRLGGRTATNEKLFF. The CDR3 bases are TGTGCCAGCAGTTTTCGCCTAGGTGGGCGGACTGCAACTAATGAAAAACTGTTTTTT.